These 29 T cell receptor beta chains share one sample of origin, sequenced in a study of CD8 T cells in Susac syndrome. The RNA, roughly 0.5 to 1 ug, was put through reverse transcription using random hexamers. MiXCR, run by TCRdb on the immunoSEQ multiplex PCR reads, gives a single entry per CDR3 protein. The profile shows roughly 140,000 distinct CDR3 sequences, approximately 93% of them singletons. Sequencing was carried out using CD8+ T cells from PBMCs. All receptors derive from a human donor in good health.

The chain is built from TRBV25-1 and TRBJ2-1, with no clear D. The germline CDR1 and CDR2 sequences are MGHDK and SYGVNS. The CDR3 runs to 12 residues. Trimming cost V 7 bases and J 6 bases, with 10 bases left between them. CDR3 sequence reads: CASMESINEQFF. The CDR3 DNA reads TGTGCCAGCATGGAGTCGATCAATGAGCAGTTCTTC.

This clonotype was observed a few times. The rearrangement joins TRBV13 to TRBJ2-5; D is ambiguous. This CDR3 spans 13 amino acids. V was trimmed by 2 bases and J by 3 bases, leaving 7 bases between them. From germline, CDR1 is PRHDT and CDR2 FYEKMQ (reference sequence). The CDR3 sequence: CASSLNPEETQYF. CDR3 sequence (DNA): TGTGCCAGCAGCTTAAACCCTGAAGAGACCCAGTACTTC.

The chain uses TRBV30 and TRBJ1-1, with D unclear. CDR1 and CDR2 (germline): GTSNPN, SVGIG (reference sequence). The CDR3 contains 13 residues. V lost 0 bases to trimming and J lost 11 bases, with 16 bases between them. CDR3 DNA sequence: TGTGCCTGGAGTGTACTGGGAGGCCACGGGGCTTTCTTT. Its translation: CAWSVLGGHGAFF.

This clonotype was picked up one time. The V and J genes are TRBV20-1 and TRBJ1-1; 7 bases map to TRBD1. Trimming removed 1 base from V and 5 bases from J; junction bases left unmatched: 1. CDR3 length: 12 amino acids. Per the germline V gene, CDR1 is DFQATT and CDR2 is SNEGSKA (reference sequence). The CDR3 nucleotides read TGCAGTGCTAGAGGACAGGGTACTGAAGCTTTCTTT. Translated, it gives CSARGQGTEAFF.

V is TRBV9 and J is TRBJ2-1; D is undetermined. The CDR3 covers 15 residues. Trimming removed 3 bases at V and 5 bases at J, with 15 bases between. Germline V CDR1 and CDR2: SGDLS, YYNGEE. For the CDR3, the DNA is TGTGCCAGCAGCGCAAGGACCCGAAGAGACAATGAGCAGTTCTTC. Its protein product is CASSARTRRDNEQFF.

This clonotype has just one count. V gene TRBV27 combines with J gene TRBJ2-6; D unresolved. CDR1 is MNHEY and CDR2 is SMNVEV in the germline V gene (reference sequence). This CDR3 has 12 amino acids. Trimming cost V 5 bases and J 9 bases, with 8 bases left between them. This chain's CDR3 is CASSGLVNVLTF. Written as DNA, the CDR3 is TGTGCCAGCAGTGGATTGGTCAACGTCCTGACTTTC.

The chain recombines TRBV12-3 or TRBV12-4 with TRBJ2-7; 7 positions agree with TRBD1. CDR3 size: 15 residues. The ends lost 5 bases at V and 0 bases at J; junction bases unmatched: 7. CDR3 in DNA: TGTGCCAGCAGTCCCCTGGACAGGAGCTCCTACGAGCAGTACTTC. Amino acids: CASSPLDRSSYEQYF.

This chain uses TRBV15 with TRBJ2-1; D might be TRBD2 (6 bases). Germline CDR1 is LNHNV and CDR2 is YYDKDF (reference sequence). This CDR3 is built from 13 residues. Trimming took 7 bases from V and 0 from J, leaving 7 bases between them. In DNA, the CDR3 is TGTGCCACCACTAGCGCCTCCTACAATGAGCAGTTCTTC. This sequence encodes CATTSASYNEQFF.

The V call is TRBV25-1, the J call TRBJ2-7; 7 positions match TRBD1. CDR3 length: 15 amino acids. CDR1 MGHDK and CDR2 SYGVNS come from the germline V gene. V shed 5 bases, J shed 2 bases, and the junction held 9 bases outside the gene matches. Written as DNA, the CDR3 is TGTGCCAGCAGTACGACCGGGACAGAGACCTACGAGCAGTACTTC. Translating gives CASSTTGTETYEQYF.

This clonotype was recorded a few times. The V call is TRBV28, the J call TRBJ2-7; D unresolved. The germline gives CDR1 MDHEN, CDR2 SYDVKM. This CDR3 has 11 amino acids. Trimming pared 6 bases from V and 3 bases from J, leaving 6 bases between. CDR3 nucleotide sequence: TGTGCCAGCAGGGGTGGCTACGAGCAGTACTTC. It codes for CASRGGYEQYF.

The J gene is TRBJ2-3, the V gene TRBV18; D call uncertain. This CDR3 region has 13 residues. Between the trimmed V and J ends, which lost 3 bases and 6 bases, there was a span of 10 bases. Germline CDR1 is KGHSH and CDR2 is LQKENI. The CDR3 reads CASSPQPGDTQYF. DNA for the CDR3: TGTGCCAGCTCACCTCAACCTGGGGATACGCAGTATTTT.

The V and J genes are TRBV28 and TRBJ2-3; 7 bases agree with TRBD1. V shed 6 bases and J 0 bases; nucleotides not matched to a gene: 6. Germline lookup yields CDR1 MDHEN and CDR2 SYDVKM. This CDR3 contains 15 residues. The CDR3 sequence: CASSPYRGSTDTQYF. The CDR3 region has the DNA TGTGCCAGCAGCCCCTACAGGGGTAGCACAGATACGCAGTATTTT.

The CDR3 region is CATSARKHFSYNEQFF. The CDR3 DNA sequence: TGTGCCACCAGCGCCAGAAAGCACTTCTCCTACAATGAGCAGTTCTTC. This chain connects TRBV15 to TRBJ2-1; D is undetermined. Between the trimmed V and J ends, which lost 5 bases and 0 bases, there was a span of 14 bases. The CDR3 has 16 residues. The germline CDR1 and CDR2 sequences are LNHNV and YYDKDF (reference sequence).

The chain is built from TRBV27 and TRBJ2-2; no clear D gene. Germline V gene lookup returns CDR1 MNHEY and CDR2 SMNVEV (reference sequence). This CDR3 contains 12 residues. V shed 7 bases and J shed 6 bases, with 9 bases lying between them. The CDR3 DNA reads TGTGCCAGCATGATCAGGCCCGGGGAGCTGTTTTTT. Its translation is CASMIRPGELFF.

This clonotype was seen a single time. This chain joins TRBV29-1 and TRBJ2-3; D possibly corresponds to TRBD2 (5 bases). Germline-derived CDR1 and CDR2 are SQVTM and ANQGSEA. V was shortened by 3 bases and J by 4 bases, with 11 bases between the two germline ends. The CDR3 runs to 13 residues. CDR3 DNA sequence: TGCAGCGTTGATATGGGGAGCGCAGATACGCAGTATTTT. As protein: CSVDMGSADTQYF.

V gene TRBV27 combines with J gene TRBJ1-5, with D maybe TRBD1 (5 bases). Trimming took off 3 bases at V and 7 bases at J, with 13 bases between the two ends. Germline lookup yields CDR1 MNHEY and CDR2 SMNVEV (reference sequence). CDR3 size: 14 residues. CDR3 sequence reads: CASSFQGGKQPQHF. In DNA, the CDR3 is TGTGCCAGCAGTTTCCAGGGCGGAAAACAGCCCCAGCATTTT.

The J gene is TRBJ2-2, the V gene TRBV19; D is possibly TRBD2 (6 bases). The ends were cut back, 6 bases at V and 2 bases at J, with 10 bases in the middle. Germline CDR1 and CDR2: LNHDA and SQIVND (reference sequence). This CDR3 is 14 amino acids long. Here the CDR3 DNA reads TGTGCCAGTAGCCAGGGACTCAACACCGGGGAGCTGTTTTTT. Translation: CASSQGLNTGELFF.

This chain links TRBV29-1 with TRBJ2-7; D remains unclear. The CDR3 contains 13 residues. Trimming shortened V by 4 bases and J by 2 bases, and 12 bases separated the two germline ends. Germline-derived CDR1 and CDR2 are SQVTM and ANQGSEA. CDR3 DNA sequence: TGCAGCGTTGTCGGAACACAAACCTACGAGCAGTACTTC. Translated, it gives CSVVGTQTYEQYF.

CDR3 in DNA: TGTGCCAGCAGTTTCGGGGGAGGGCTAACAGATACGCAGTATTTT. This codes for CASSFGGGLTDTQYF. V gene TRBV12-3 or TRBV12-4 combines with J gene TRBJ2-3, with 7 positions matching TRBD2. Trimming at V came to 3 bases and at J to 3 bases, leaving 6 bases not matched to a gene. The CDR3 is 15 amino acids.

The chain combines TRBV28 with TRBJ2-3, with TRBD2 identical over 7 bases. Germline V gene lookup returns CDR1 MDHEN and CDR2 SYDVKM. The junction had 11 bases not matched to a gene; V was cut back by 3 bases and J by 5 bases. This CDR3 region has 16 residues. CDR3 bases: TGTGCCAGCAGTTTTATTATGGGGGGGATAGGAGATACGCAGTATTTT. Translated: CASSFIMGGIGDTQYF.

The chain has TRBV29-1 and TRBJ1-2, with D possibly TRBD1 on 5 matching bases. The CDR3 sequence is 16 residues long. CDR1 and CDR2 from the germline V gene are SQVTM and ANQGSEA. Trimming cost V 0 bases and J 1 base, with 15 bases left between them. The CDR3 bases are TGCAGCGTTGAAGATAGGACACCGCAATTTAACTATGGCTACACCTTC. Translation: CSVEDRTPQFNYGYTF.

The chain couples TRBV19 to TRBJ2-1, with TRBD2 as a possible D gene (6 bases). CDR1 is LNHDA and CDR2 is SQIVND in the germline V gene (reference sequence). The CDR3 totals 15 residues. Trimming cost V 2 bases and J 4 bases, with 12 bases left between them. The CDR3 DNA sequence: TGTGCCAGTAGTATATCGGGAGTAGGGTACAATGAGCAGTTCTTC. The encoded protein is CASSISGVGYNEQFF.

V usage is TRBV7-9 and J usage is TRBJ2-3, with 7 bases aligning to TRBD1. The trim removed 3 bases at V and 0 bases at J, leaving 6 bases unmatched. CDR1 and CDR2 (germline): SEHNR, FQNEAQ (reference sequence). The CDR3 contains 16 residues. CDR3 loop: CASSFSGGRSTDTQYF. The CDR3 DNA reads TGTGCCAGCAGCTTCTCAGGGGGTCGGAGCACAGATACGCAGTATTTT.

The chain links TRBV6-6 to TRBJ1-4; D ambiguous. The CDR3 extends over 15 amino acids. Per germline, CDR1 MNHNY and CDR2 SVGAGI (reference sequence). V shed 0 bases and J shed 3 bases, with 8 bases lying between them. Here the CDR3 DNA reads TGTGCCAGCAGTTACTCACGGGGAGCTAATGAAAAACTGTTTTTT. Translated: CASSYSRGANEKLFF.

This chain uses TRBV15 with TRBJ2-1; 9 nucleotides match TRBD2. Trimming at V came to 8 bases and at J to 2 bases, leaving 1 base not matched to a gene. CDR1 LNHNV and CDR2 YYDKDF come from the germline V gene (reference sequence). This CDR3 has 13 amino acids. In DNA form, the CDR3 reads TGTGCCACCGCTAGCGGGGCCTACAATGAGCAGTTCTTC. Protein: CATASGAYNEQFF.

This chain links TRBV29-1 with TRBJ2-7; D unclear. V lost 1 base and J lost 2, with 6 bases in between. The CDR3 sequence is 12 residues long. Germline values: CDR1 SQVTM, CDR2 ANQGSEA. The CDR3 sequence is CSVEVLPYEQYF. The CDR3 nucleotides are TGCAGCGTTGAAGTCTTACCCTACGAGCAGTACTTC.

This clonotype was counted a single time. The chain carries TRBV29-1 and TRBJ1-1; no definite D call. Trimming cost V 0 bases and J 5 bases, with 19 bases left between them. CDR1 is SQVTM, CDR2 ANQGSEA, per germline. CDR3 length: 16 amino acids. The DNA of the CDR3 is TGCAGCGTTGAAGACCAATATAAAGGGTTGTTTACTGAAGCTTTCTTT. Its protein product is CSVEDQYKGLFTEAFF.

J is TRBJ2-7 and V is TRBV6-5, with D tentatively TRBD1 (6 bases). Trimming took off 1 base at V and 3 bases at J, with 7 bases between the two ends. In germline, CDR1 is MNHEY, CDR2 SVGAGI. This CDR3 is built from 13 residues. CDR3 DNA sequence: TGTGCCAGCAGTTACTTACAGGGCTACGAGCAGTACTTC. It codes for CASSYLQGYEQYF.

The chain couples TRBV28 to TRBJ2-3, with a tentative D call TRBD1 (5 bases). With 3 bases removed from V and 1 base from J, the gap between germline ends came to 17 bases. This CDR3 contains 17 residues. CDR1 and CDR2 from the germline V gene are MDHEN and SYDVKM. DNA for the CDR3: TGTGCCAGCAGTTTGTCACAGGAAGGACCTGGCACAGATACGCAGTATTTT. Amino acids: CASSLSQEGPGTDTQYF.